A single sample is the source of the 18 T cell receptor beta chains below, sequenced in a study of shared clonotypes between healthy human individuals. Selected positively for CCR7 and CD45RO-negative, naive CD8 cells excluded terminally differentiated effector memory CD45RA+ cells. The table came from immunoSEQ multiplex PCR; TCRdb's copy has only in-frame clones and leaves some out. The repertoire holds 700,000 to 950,000 clones, with 96% as singletons. The sequenced sample was naive CD8+ T cells sorted from blood. The origin of the receptors is a man aged 25 to 45 in good health.

The V and J genes are TRBV14 and TRBJ2-2; 10 nucleotides line up with TRBD2. Germline trimming cut 5 bases from V and 8 bases from J; bases unmatched to any gene: 8. Germline V lookup: CDR1 SGHDN, CDR2 FVKESK. This CDR3 has 15 amino acids. The CDR3 region is CASSYVSGRSGELFF. The DNA of the CDR3 is TGTGCCAGCAGCTACGTTAGCGGGAGGTCGGGGGAGCTGTTTTTT. The whole variable domain, filled in from reference TRBV14 and TRBJ2-2, reads EAGVTQFPSHSVIEKGQTVTLRCDPISGHDNLYWYRRVMGKEIKFLLHFVKESKQDESGMPNNRFLAERTGGTYSTLKVQPAELEDSGVYFCASSYVSGRSGELFFGEGSRLTVL.

The J gene is TRBJ2-3, the V gene TRBV11-2; D tentatively fits TRBD1 or TRBD2 (5 bases each). This CDR3 contains 17 residues. V was cut by 1 base and J by 2 bases, with 16 bases left in between. Germline assignment: CDR1 SGHAT and CDR2 FQNNGV. CDR3 residues: CASSLVGRVATTDTQYF. The CDR3 nucleotides are TGTGCCAGCAGCTTAGTGGGGCGGGTAGCGACCACAGATACGCAGTATTTT.

The V call is TRBV4-2, the J call TRBJ2-7; D gene unclear. The CDR3 totals 13 residues. CDR1 is LGHNA, CDR2 YNFKEQ, per germline. Trimming removed 1 base at V and 3 bases at J, with 7 bases between. CDR3 in DNA: TGTGCCAGCAGCCAAGCCGGAAACTACGAGCAGTACTTC. It encodes CASSQAGNYEQYF.

The chain carries TRBV6-5 and TRBJ1-5, with a weak D call TRBD1 (5 bases). The CDR3 spans 14 residues. V gave up 0 bases and J gave up 10 bases, with 13 bases separating them. Germline lookup yields CDR1 MNHEY and CDR2 SVGAGI. The chain's CDR3 is CASSYSRGAGPQHF. The CDR3 bases are TGTGCCAGCAGTTACTCGAGGGGAGCAGGCCCCCAGCATTTT.

The genes are TRBV11-2 and TRBJ2-3; TRBD2 agrees at 7 bases. Germline CDR1 is SGHAT and CDR2 is FQNNGV. This CDR3 is built from 18 residues. The V segment lost 2 bases and the J segment 0 bases; nucleotides outside the gene matches: 11. The CDR3 DNA sequence: TGTGCCAGCAGCTTATATTTGGGAGGGATAAGAAGCACAGATACGCAGTATTTT. Translated, it gives CASSLYLGGIRSTDTQYF.

The chain links TRBV13 to TRBJ2-7, with D hard to call. Germline loops: CDR1 PRHDT, CDR2 FYEKMQ (reference sequence). The CDR3 is 15 residues long. The ends were cut back, 4 bases at V and 3 bases at J, with 16 bases in the middle. CDR3 nucleotides: TGTGCCAGCAGCTCCCTTCGGACCCTTAACTACGAGCAGTACTTC. Encoded protein: CASSSLRTLNYEQYF. The full variable domain, in which reference TRBV13 and TRBJ2-7 provide the parts outside the CDR3, is AAGVIQSPRHLIKEKRETATLKCYPIPRHDTVYWYQQGPGQDPQFLISFYEKMQSDKGSIPDRFSAQQFSDYHSELNMSSLELGDSALYFCASSSLRTLNYEQYFGPGTRLTVT.

The chain combines TRBV7-9 with TRBJ2-7; 8 nucleotides match TRBD1. The ends lost 5 bases at V and 6 bases at J; junction bases unmatched: 12. This CDR3 is 15 amino acids long. Germline assignment: CDR1 SEHNR and CDR2 FQNEAQ (reference sequence). The CDR3 sequence: CASSLVGQGPVEQYF. As DNA, the CDR3 is TGTGCCAGCAGCCTGGTCGGACAGGGTCCCGTCGAGCAGTACTTC. Supplemented by reference TRBV7-9 and TRBJ2-7, the full variable domain reads DTGVSQNPRHKITKRGQNVTFRCDPISEHNRLYWYRQTLGQGPEFLTYFQNEAQLEKSRLLSDRFSAERPKGSFSTLEIQRTEQGDSAMYLCASSLVGQGPVEQYFGPGTRLTVT.

This clone was seen only once. The V and J genes are TRBV7-2 and TRBJ1-2; 7 nucleotides match TRBD1. Germline CDR1 and CDR2: SGHTA and FQGNSA. V gave up 4 bases and J gave up 11 bases; unmatched junction bases: 19. The CDR3 sequence is 16 residues long. The CDR3 DNA is TGTGCCAGCAGCTCGAGCAGGAGGGGGCAGAACTTAGGGTACACCTTC. It yields the protein CASSSSRRGQNLGYTF.

The chain is built from TRBV4-1 and TRBJ2-1; weak D call: TRBD2 (5 bases). This CDR3 has 13 amino acids. Germline assignment: CDR1 MGHRA and CDR2 YSYEKL. The V end was cut by 1 base, the J end by 7 bases, with 8 bases between. In DNA form, the CDR3 reads TGCGCCAGCAGCCAAGGCCCGGGGAATGAGCAGTTCTTC. Protein product: CASSQGPGNEQFF.

The chain uses TRBV6-5 and TRBJ2-2; D gene ambiguous. The CDR3 has 12 residues. Trimming shortened V by 0 bases and J by 7 bases, and 3 bases separated the two germline ends. Germline CDR1 reads MNHEY; CDR2 reads SVGAGI. The CDR3 bases are TGTGCCAGCAGTTACTCGATCGGGGAGCTGTTTTTT. Its protein is CASSYSIGELFF.

The chain carries TRBV28 and TRBJ1-3; no clear D gene. Germline V lookup: CDR1 MDHEN, CDR2 SYDVKM. This CDR3 comprises 16 residues. Trimming stripped 4 bases from V and 4 bases from J, with 17 bases between. As DNA, the CDR3 is TGTGCCAGCAGTTCCCCCGCAGGTTCTGCGGGAAACACCATATATTTT. This gives the protein CASSSPAGSAGNTIYF.

Note on this clone: The same CDR3 arises from other DNA sequences in this sample as well. The V call is TRBV13, the J call TRBJ1-1, with D hard to call. Germline V lookup: CDR1 PRHDT, CDR2 FYEKMQ (reference sequence). V was clipped by 8 bases and J by 2 bases, with 3 bases between them. The CDR3 has 10 residues. In DNA form, the CDR3 reads TGTGCCAGCTCCAACACTGAAGCTTTCTTT. It is translated as CASSNTEAFF.

This clone has more than one count but fewer than ten. The V gene is TRBV5-6, the J gene TRBJ1-1; perhaps TRBD1 as D (6 bases). Germline loops: CDR1 SGHDT, CDR2 YYEEEE. Trimming took 4 bases from V and 5 from J, leaving 18 bases between them. The CDR3 totals 15 residues. In nucleotides, the CDR3 is TGTGCCAGCAGCCTCGGCGGGGGCTTGGTTACTGAAGCTTTCTTT. Encoded protein: CASSLGGGLVTEAFF.

The chain recombines TRBV16 with TRBJ1-5; 8 nucleotides line up with TRBD1. The germline gives CDR1 KGHSY, CDR2 FQNENV. After removal of 2 bases from V and 9 bases from J, the junction contained 12 bases not matched to a gene. The CDR3 sequence is 16 residues long. CDR3 sequence: CASSQGQGSSLSPQHF. CDR3 sequence (DNA): TGTGCCAGCAGCCAAGGACAGGGTTCGTCATTATCGCCCCAGCATTTT.

The chain combines TRBV14 with TRBJ2-3; weak D call: TRBD1 (8 bases). CDR1 is SGHDN, CDR2 FVKESK, per germline. CDR3 length equals 16 residues. The V gene lost 3 bases and the J gene lost 2 bases, with 15 bases spanning the gap. CDR3 DNA: TGTGCCAGCAGCCAGGGAGGGACAGGCCTCACAGATACGCAGTATTTT. Protein product: CASSQGGTGLTDTQYF.

This sequence joins TRBV9 and TRBJ2-7; a weak D match, TRBD2 (6 bases). The CDR3 is 14 residues long. Germline V gene sequence: CDR1 SGDLS, CDR2 YYNGEE. The V and J ends lost 3 bases and 5 bases respectively, with 15 bases between them. As DNA, the CDR3 is TGTGCCAGCAGCGAGGACGGGAGCTATGACGAGCAGTACTTC. As protein: CASSEDGSYDEQYF.

This clone occurred once. CDR3 sequence: CASSLWSRAALTDTQYF. The CDR3 nucleotides are TGTGCCAGCAGTTTATGGTCCCGGGCGGCCCTAACAGATACGCAGTATTTT. This rearrangement joins TRBV28 to TRBJ2-3; D not certain. Deletions cut 0 bases from V and 3 bases from J, with 16 bases between. The CDR3 has 17 residues. Germline V CDR1 and CDR2: MDHEN, SYDVKM.

CDR3 sequence (DNA): TGTGCCGCCCGGACAGTTTTGGCCAATGAGCAGTTCTTC. As protein: CAARTVLANEQFF. This chain connects TRBV15 to TRBJ2-1, with TRBD1 as a possible D gene (6 bases). Germline lookup yields CDR1 LNHNV and CDR2 YYDKDF (reference sequence). This CDR3 contains 13 residues. Trimming stripped 11 bases from V and 6 bases from J, with 17 bases between.